This T cell receptor (beta chain) comes out of a study of cytomegalovirus exposure and HLA in healthy donors. On the study more broadly: For the roughly 370 genotyped donors, approximately 82% fell within the Caucasian-associated ancestry cluster.

Turning to this clone: Its target is unknown.

Regarding the study as a whole: An Asian-associated ancestry cluster reportedly showed fewer N-insertions than the roughly 700-donor mean in a later analysis. Researchers reported in a later analysis that common viral pathogens appeared linked to several top clusters. Later, TCR association rates were found to vary by HLA locus, highest for DRB1 and lowest for HLA-C.

It was with 60 Vbeta and 13 Jbeta primers that the PCR ran. Generated by immunoSEQ multiplex PCR, the TCRdb table keeps only in-frame clones and is missing some. The sample data list tens of thousands of clones. CDR1 and CDR2 (germline): SGDLS, YYNGEE. V was clipped by 4 bases and J by 3 bases; unmatched bases: 4. The CDR3 is 14 residues long. The sequence was obtained from a middle-aged man in good health and CMV-seronegative. Sequenced sample: PBMCs. The chain employs TRBV9 and TRBJ2-5; TRBD1 agrees at 9 bases. The CDR3 DNA sequence: TGTGCCAGCAGCCCTGGGACAGGGAAAGAGACCCAGTACTTC. Protein: CASSPGTGKETQYF.